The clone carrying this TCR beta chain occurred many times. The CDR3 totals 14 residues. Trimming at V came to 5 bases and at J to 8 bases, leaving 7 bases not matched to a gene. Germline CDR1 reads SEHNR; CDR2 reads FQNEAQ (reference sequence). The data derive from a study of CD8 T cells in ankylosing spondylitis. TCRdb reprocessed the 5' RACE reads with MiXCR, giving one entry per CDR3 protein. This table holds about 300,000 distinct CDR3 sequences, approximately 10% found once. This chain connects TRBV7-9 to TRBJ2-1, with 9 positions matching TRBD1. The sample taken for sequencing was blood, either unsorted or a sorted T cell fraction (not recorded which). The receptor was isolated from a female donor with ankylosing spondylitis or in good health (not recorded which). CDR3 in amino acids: CASSLGTGNDEQFF. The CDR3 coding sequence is TGTGCCAGCAGCCTGGGGACAGGGAACGATGAGCAGTTCTTC.